The text below deals with one TCR beta chain. PCR used 60 Vbeta primers and 13 Jbeta primers. Generated by immunoSEQ multiplex PCR, the TCRdb table keeps only in-frame clones and is missing some. The sample yields about 90,000 clones, 79% seen once. This CDR3 has 16 residues. The V gene's germline CDR1 is LNHDA and CDR2 SQIVND (reference sequence). Trimming at V came to 4 bases and at J to 4 bases, leaving 7 bases not matched to a gene. The data were taken from a study of cytomegalovirus exposure and HLA in healthy donors. This sequence was found in a man in his thirties or forties in good health and CMV-seronegative. Sequenced material: PBMCs. The chain uses TRBV19 and TRBJ2-2; 9 bases fit TRBD1. The CDR3 loop reads CASSSDRGFATGELFF. The DNA for the CDR3 is TGTGCCAGTAGTAGCGACAGGGGGTTTGCCACCGGGGAGCTGTTTTTT.